This T cell receptor (beta chain) was sequenced for a study of regulatory T cells in long-lasting Graves disease. In building TCR beta libraries, iRepertoire HTBI primers were used together with Arm-PCR of CDR3 regions. TCRdb reanalysed the multiplex PCR reads using MiXCR and keeps one entry per CDR3 protein. The sample contains 350,000 to 400,000 distinct CDR3 sequences, about 17% of which appear only once. Worth noting for this clonotype: A read error may produce the germline difference seen at one junction end.

Time point here: newly diagnosed GD, antithyroid drugs for less than 3 months. From PBMCs, RNA was extracted and then used to make the TCR library. The patient group derived from an endocrinology department in Xi'an, China. These data were also filed under a second study, of T cells in Graves' hyperthyroidism and ophthalmopathy. That source adds: Hyperthyroidism had been newly diagnosed in patients aged 18 to 65, and its duration was under 2 months. TCR CDR3 regions were first amplified by RT-PCR with HTBI primers.

The origin of this receptor is a woman under 30 with Graves disease. The sample here was peripheral blood mononuclear cells (PBMCs), taken at new diagnosis, from a patient treated with antithyroid drugs.

CDR3 coding DNA: TGTGCCATCAGTCCGGGACAGTCTAACGATGGCTACACCTTC. Its translation is CAISPGQSNDGYTF. The V and J genes are TRBV10-3 and TRBJ1-2; 7 bases match TRBD1. This CDR3 is built from 14 residues. Per germline, CDR1 ENHRY and CDR2 SYGVKD.